Below are 16 T cell receptor beta chains sequenced from a single sample in a study. TCRdb recomputed calls from the RT-PCR reads with MiXCR, one row per CDR3 protein. The data contain more than 550,000 distinct CDR3 sequences, 13% to 15% of them singletons. Sequenced input: memory CD4+ T cells from blood. The receptors originated from a female donor in good health, serving as a healthy control.

V gene TRBV20-1 combines with J gene TRBJ2-3; the match to TRBD1 covers 9 bases. Germline V gives CDR1 DFQATT, CDR2 SNEGSKA (reference sequence). Germline trimming cut 2 bases from V and 1 base from J; bases unmatched to any gene: 1. This CDR3 spans 14 amino acids. In DNA form, the CDR3 reads TGCAGTGCTAGAAGGACAGGGGGCACAGATACGCAGTATTTT. This sequence encodes CSARRTGGTDTQYF.

V gene TRBV7-2 combines with J gene TRBJ2-7; D is undetermined. CDR3 length equals 12 residues. Germline CDR1 reads SGHTA; CDR2 reads FQGNSA. V lost 1 base and J 6 bases, leaving 7 bases between the germline ends. CDR3 loop: CASSLDRTEQYF. CDR3 sequence (DNA): TGTGCCAGCAGCTTAGATAGAACCGAGCAGTACTTC.

A few counts support this clonotype. The rearrangement uses TRBV6-2 or TRBV6-3 and TRBJ2-2; possible D gene TRBD1, 6 bases. Deletions cut 6 bases from V and 7 bases from J, with 9 bases between. The CDR3 has 12 amino acids. Per the germline V gene, CDR1 is MNHEY and CDR2 is SVGEGT. The CDR3, as DNA: TGTGCCAGCAGGACAGGAGGCGGGGAGCTGTTTTTT. It specifies CASRTGGGELFF.

Ten or more counts support this clonotype. This chain connects TRBV7-2 to TRBJ2-3, with a possible D match to TRBD2 (6 bases). Trimming took 5 bases from V and 0 from J, leaving 18 bases between them. The CDR3 loop spans 17 amino acids. Germline V gene sequence: CDR1 SGHTA, CDR2 FQGNSA. In DNA form, the CDR3 reads TGTGCCAGCAGCCACCCGGGGCGCGGGGCTAGCACAGATACGCAGTATTTT. Amino acid sequence: CASSHPGRGASTDTQYF.

The rearrangement joins TRBV20-1 to TRBJ1-1, with 8 bases lining up with TRBD1. This CDR3 region has 14 residues. Germline CDR1 and CDR2: DFQATT and SNEGSKA (reference sequence). The V and J ends lost 4 bases and 1 base, in that order; junction bases with no gene match: 5. CDR3 in amino acids: CSATGGRGNTEAFF. CDR3 nucleotide sequence: TGCAGTGCTACAGGGGGCAGGGGGAACACTGAAGCTTTCTTT.

The rearrangement joins TRBV12-3 or TRBV12-4 to TRBJ1-5; D not certain. V dropped 4 bases and J dropped 8 bases, with 9 bases sitting between them. This CDR3 is built from 12 residues. The CDR3 region has the DNA TGTGCCAGCAGTTCCTTCGGTAAGCCCCAGCATTTT. Amino acids: CASSSFGKPQHF.

This clonotype was detected ten times or more. The CDR3 loop is CASSRGTPRDSPLHF. The CDR3 region has the DNA TGTGCCAGCAGCCGGGGGACCCCTCGGGATTCACCCCTCCACTTT. The chain joins TRBV7-2 to TRBJ1-6, with a weak D call TRBD1 (5 bases). The germline gives CDR1 SGHTA, CDR2 FQGNSA. Trimming took off 5 bases at V and 8 bases at J, with 16 bases between the two ends. The CDR3 sequence is 15 residues long.

The chain recombines TRBV6-1 with TRBJ2-1; D gene ambiguous. Germline CDR1 is MNHNS and CDR2 is SASEGT. The CDR3 extends over 11 amino acids. Trimming took 6 bases from V and 9 from J, leaving 9 bases between them. The DNA for the CDR3 is TGTGCCAGCAGGTCGCTAACTGAGCAGTTCTTC. As protein: CASRSLTEQFF.

Only a few counts were recorded for this clonotype. J is TRBJ2-1 and V is TRBV20-1, with D possibly being TRBD1 or TRBD2 (5 bases each). Germline lookup yields CDR1 DFQATT and CDR2 SNEGSKA (reference sequence). The ends were cut back, 5 bases at V and 0 bases at J, with 17 bases in the middle. The CDR3 runs to 16 residues. The CDR3 DNA follows: TGCAGTGCTCACGGGGACCCTAGGAGCTCCTACAATGAGCAGTTCTTC. It codes for CSAHGDPRSSYNEQFF.

This clonotype was observed many times. The chain uses TRBV24-1 and TRBJ2-2, with D maybe TRBD1 (5 bases). The V gene's germline CDR1 is KGHDR and CDR2 SFDVKD. The CDR3 extends over 14 amino acids. The ends were cut back, 10 bases at V and 0 bases at J, with 11 bases in the middle. CDR3 region: CATRTSANTGELFF. Written as DNA, the CDR3 is TGTGCCACGCGGACAAGCGCGAACACCGGGGAGCTGTTTTTT.

The V and J genes are TRBV12-3 or TRBV12-4 and TRBJ2-3; D assignment may be TRBD1 or TRBD2 (5 bases each). The CDR3 sequence is 18 residues long. V gave up 7 bases and J gave up 4 bases, with 27 bases separating them. The CDR3 sequence is CASTSSPGTARGADTQYF. The CDR3 DNA is TGTGCCAGCACCTCCAGCCCCGGGACCGCCCGGGGCGCAGATACGCAGTATTTT.

This clonotype was counted between two and nine times. V is TRBV6-6 and J is TRBJ1-4, with no clear D. V was clipped by 0 bases and J by 0 bases, with 11 bases between them. This CDR3 region has 17 residues. Germline loops: CDR1 MNHNY, CDR2 SVGAGI (reference sequence). CDR3 bases: TGTGCCAGCAGTTACTCGATAGGCCCCGCAACTAATGAAAAACTGTTTTTT. Its translation: CASSYSIGPATNEKLFF.

This clonotype was picked up a small number of times. The J gene is TRBJ2-7, the V gene TRBV20-1; the match to TRBD2 covers 8 bases. V gave up 1 base and J gave up 0 bases; unmatched junction bases: 8. The CDR3 runs 16 residues. Germline loops: CDR1 DFQATT, CDR2 SNEGSKA (reference sequence). The CDR3 DNA sequence: TGCAGTGCTAGAGGTTCTAGCGGGCATAGCTCCTACGAGCAGTACTTC. Encoded protein: CSARGSSGHSSYEQYF.

This clonotype was counted between two and nine times. J is TRBJ2-7 and V is TRBV4-2; D is unresolved. This CDR3 spans 13 amino acids. V was cut by 0 bases and J by 4 bases, with 7 bases left in between. Germline V gene sequence: CDR1 LGHNA, CDR2 YNFKEQ. CDR3 residues: CASSQEDEYEQYF. DNA for the CDR3: TGTGCCAGCAGCCAAGAGGACGAGTACGAGCAGTACTTC.

This clonotype was found a few times. This CDR3 reads CASSAETDTQYF. The CDR3 nucleotides are TGTGCCAGCAGTGCGGAAACAGATACGCAGTATTTT. The chain employs TRBV6-1 and TRBJ2-3; D not certain. From germline, CDR1 is MNHNS and CDR2 SASEGT. V was shortened by 4 bases and J by 3 bases, with 5 bases between the two germline ends. This CDR3 is built from 12 residues.

This clonotype was observed a few times. The chain links TRBV18 to TRBJ2-3, with TRBD1 matching 8 bases. V was clipped by 4 bases and J by 0 bases; unmatched bases: 6. This CDR3 comprises 16 residues. Germline CDR1 and CDR2: KGHSH and LQKENI. The CDR3 sequence: CASSLTGTGSTDTQYF. As DNA, the CDR3 is TGTGCCAGCTCACTTACCGGGACAGGTAGCACAGATACGCAGTATTTT.